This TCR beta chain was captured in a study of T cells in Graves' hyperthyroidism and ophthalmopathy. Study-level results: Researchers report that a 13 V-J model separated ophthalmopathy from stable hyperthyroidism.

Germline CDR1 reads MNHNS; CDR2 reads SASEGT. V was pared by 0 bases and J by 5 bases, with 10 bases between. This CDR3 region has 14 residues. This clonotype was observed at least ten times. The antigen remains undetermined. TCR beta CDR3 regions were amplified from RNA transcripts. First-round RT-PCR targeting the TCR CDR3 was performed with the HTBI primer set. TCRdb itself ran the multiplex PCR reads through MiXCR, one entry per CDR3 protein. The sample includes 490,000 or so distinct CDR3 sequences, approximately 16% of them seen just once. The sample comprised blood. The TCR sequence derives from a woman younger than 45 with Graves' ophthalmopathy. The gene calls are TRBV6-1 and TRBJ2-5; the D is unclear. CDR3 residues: CASSEALDGETQYF. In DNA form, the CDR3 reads TGTGCCAGCAGTGAAGCTCTGGATGGGGAGACCCAGTACTTC.